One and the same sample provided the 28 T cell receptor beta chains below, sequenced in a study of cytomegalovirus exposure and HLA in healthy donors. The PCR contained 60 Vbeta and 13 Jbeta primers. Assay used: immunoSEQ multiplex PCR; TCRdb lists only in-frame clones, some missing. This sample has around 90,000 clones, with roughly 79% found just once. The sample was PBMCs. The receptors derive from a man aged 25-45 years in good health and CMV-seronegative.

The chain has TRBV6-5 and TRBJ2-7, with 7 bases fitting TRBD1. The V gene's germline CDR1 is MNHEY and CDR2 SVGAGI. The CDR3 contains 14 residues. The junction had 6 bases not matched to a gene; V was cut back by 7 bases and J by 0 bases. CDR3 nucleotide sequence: TGTGCCAGCACAAACAGGGGTAGCTCCTACGAGCAGTACGTC. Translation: CASTNRGSSYEQYV.

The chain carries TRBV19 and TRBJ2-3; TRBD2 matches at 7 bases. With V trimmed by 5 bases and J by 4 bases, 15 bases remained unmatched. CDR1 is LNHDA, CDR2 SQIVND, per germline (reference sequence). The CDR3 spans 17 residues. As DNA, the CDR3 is TGTGCCAGTAGTTTTAAACGGTCGGCGGGGGACGCAGATACGCAGTATTTT. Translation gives CASSFKRSAGDADTQYF.

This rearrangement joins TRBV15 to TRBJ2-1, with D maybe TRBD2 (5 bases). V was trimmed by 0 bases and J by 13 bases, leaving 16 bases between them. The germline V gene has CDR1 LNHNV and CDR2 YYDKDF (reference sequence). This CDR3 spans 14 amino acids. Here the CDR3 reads CATSRDLAGRYQFF. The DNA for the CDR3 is TGTGCCACCAGCAGAGATCTTGCGGGCCGGTACCAGTTCTTC.

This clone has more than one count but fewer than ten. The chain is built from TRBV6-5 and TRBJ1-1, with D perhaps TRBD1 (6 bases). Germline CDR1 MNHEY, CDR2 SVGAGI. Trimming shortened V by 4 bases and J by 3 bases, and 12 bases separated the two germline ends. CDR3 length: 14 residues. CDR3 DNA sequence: TGTGCCAGCAGTTCCCAGGACAGACACACTGAAGCTTTCTTT. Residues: CASSSQDRHTEAFF.

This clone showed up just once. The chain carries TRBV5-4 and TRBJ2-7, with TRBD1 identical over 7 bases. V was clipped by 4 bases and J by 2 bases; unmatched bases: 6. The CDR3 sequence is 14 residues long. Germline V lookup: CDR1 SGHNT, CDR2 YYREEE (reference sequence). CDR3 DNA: TGTGCCAGCAGCGCTGGGACAGCCCCCTACGAGCAGTACTTC. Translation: CASSAGTAPYEQYF. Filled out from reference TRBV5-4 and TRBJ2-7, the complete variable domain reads ETGVTQSPTHLIKTRGQQVTLRCSSQSGHNTVSWYQQALGQGPQFIFQYYREEENGRGNFPPRFSGLQFPNYSSELNVNALELDDSALYLCASSAGTAPYEQYFGPGTRLTVT.

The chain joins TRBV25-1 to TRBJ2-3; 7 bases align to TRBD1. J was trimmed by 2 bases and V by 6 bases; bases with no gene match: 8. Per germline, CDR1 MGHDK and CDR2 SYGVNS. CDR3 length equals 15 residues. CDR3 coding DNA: TGTGCCAGCAGGATATCCGGGACAGTCACAGATACGCAGTATTTT. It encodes CASRISGTVTDTQYF.

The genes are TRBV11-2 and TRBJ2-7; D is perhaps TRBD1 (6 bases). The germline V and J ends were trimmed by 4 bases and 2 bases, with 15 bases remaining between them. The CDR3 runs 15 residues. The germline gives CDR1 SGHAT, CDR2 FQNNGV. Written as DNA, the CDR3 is TGTGCCAGCAGCTCACCTAGACAGGCTACCTACGAGCAGTACTTC. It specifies CASSSPRQATYEQYF. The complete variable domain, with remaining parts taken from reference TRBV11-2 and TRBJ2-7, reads EAGVAQSPRYKIIEKRQSVAFWCNPISGHATLYWYQQILGQGPKLLIQFQNNGVVDDSQLPKDRFSAERLKGVDSTLKIQPAKLEDSAVYLCASSSPRQATYEQYFGPGTRLTVT.

In DNA form, the CDR3 reads TGTGCCAGCAGCGTCGTACTAGCGGGAGGAATCAATGAGCAGTTCTTC. Translated: CASSVVLAGGINEQFF. V and J are TRBV9 and TRBJ2-1; the match to TRBD2 covers 12 bases. Losses at the gene ends were 2 bases for V and 6 bases for J; bases not matched to a gene: 6. Germline lookup yields CDR1 SGDLS and CDR2 YYNGEE. This CDR3 has 16 amino acids.

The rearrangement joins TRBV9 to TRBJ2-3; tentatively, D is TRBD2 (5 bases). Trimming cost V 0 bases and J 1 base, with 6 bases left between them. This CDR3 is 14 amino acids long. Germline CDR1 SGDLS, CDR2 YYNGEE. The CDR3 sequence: CASSVVEGTDTQYF. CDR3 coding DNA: TGTGCCAGCAGCGTAGTGGAGGGCACAGATACGCAGTATTTT. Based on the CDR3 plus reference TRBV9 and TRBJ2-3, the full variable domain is DSGVTQTPKHLITATGQRVTLRCSPRSGDLSVYWYQQSLDQGLQFLIQYYNGEERAKGNILERFSAQQFPDLHSELNLSSLELGDSALYFCASSVVEGTDTQYFGPGTRLTVL.

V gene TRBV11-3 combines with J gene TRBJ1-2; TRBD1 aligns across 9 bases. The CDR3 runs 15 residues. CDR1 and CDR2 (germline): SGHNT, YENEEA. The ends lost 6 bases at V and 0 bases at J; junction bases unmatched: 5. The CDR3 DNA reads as TGTGCCAGCAGACCCCGACAGGGGGCTAACTATGGCTACACCTTC. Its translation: CASRPRQGANYGYTF.

CDR3 DNA sequence: TGTGCCAGCAGTAATAATTCACCCCTCCACTTT. Translation: CASSNNSPLHF. The chain links TRBV5-4 to TRBJ1-6, with D hard to call. The length of the CDR3 is 11 residues. From germline, CDR1 is SGHNT and CDR2 YYREEE (reference sequence). The V and J ends lost 5 bases and 5 bases respectively, with 2 bases between them.

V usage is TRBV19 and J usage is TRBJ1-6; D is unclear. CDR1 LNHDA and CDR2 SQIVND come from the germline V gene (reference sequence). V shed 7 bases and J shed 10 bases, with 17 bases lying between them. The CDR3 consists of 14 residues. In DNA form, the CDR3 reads TGTGCCAGTACCCCGTCCAAGGAGAGATCACCCCTCCACTTT. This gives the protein CASTPSKERSPLHF.

In DNA form, the CDR3 reads TGTGCCAGCAGCTTCCGGACAGACCACTACCCCTACGAGCAGTACTTC. The encoded protein is CASSFRTDHYPYEQYF. The V gene is TRBV7-9, the J gene TRBJ2-7; possible D gene TRBD1, 6 bases. Germline V lookup: CDR1 SEHNR, CDR2 FQNEAQ (reference sequence). The CDR3 consists of 16 residues. V gave up 3 bases and J gave up 2 bases, with 17 bases separating them.

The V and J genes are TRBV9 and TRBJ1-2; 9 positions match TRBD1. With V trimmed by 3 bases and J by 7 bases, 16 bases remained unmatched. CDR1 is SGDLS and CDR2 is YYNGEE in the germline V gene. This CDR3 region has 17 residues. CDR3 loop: CASSARAEWGQGGGYTF. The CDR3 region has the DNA TGTGCCAGCAGCGCAAGGGCGGAGTGGGGACAGGGAGGTGGCTACACCTTC.

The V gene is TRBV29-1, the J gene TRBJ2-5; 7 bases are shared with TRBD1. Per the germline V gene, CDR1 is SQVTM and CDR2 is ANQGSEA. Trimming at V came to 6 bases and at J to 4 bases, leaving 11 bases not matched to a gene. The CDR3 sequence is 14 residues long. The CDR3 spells CSVARDSRGETQYF. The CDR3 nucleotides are TGCAGCGTCGCTAGGGACAGTCGGGGAGAGACCCAGTACTTC.

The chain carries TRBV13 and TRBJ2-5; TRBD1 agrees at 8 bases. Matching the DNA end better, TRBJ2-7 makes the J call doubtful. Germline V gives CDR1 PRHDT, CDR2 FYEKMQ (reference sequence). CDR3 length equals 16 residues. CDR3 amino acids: CASSSTGTGPTYEQYF. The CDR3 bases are TGTGCCAGCAGCTCTACCGGGACAGGTCCCACCTACGAGCAGTACTTC.

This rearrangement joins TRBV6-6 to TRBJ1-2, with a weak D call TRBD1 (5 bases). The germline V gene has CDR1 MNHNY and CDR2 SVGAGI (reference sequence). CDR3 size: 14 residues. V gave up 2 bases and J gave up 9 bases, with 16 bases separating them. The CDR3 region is CASSYESGAIRYTF. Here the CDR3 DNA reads TGTGCCAGCAGTTACGAATCTGGGGCTATCCGCTACACCTTC.

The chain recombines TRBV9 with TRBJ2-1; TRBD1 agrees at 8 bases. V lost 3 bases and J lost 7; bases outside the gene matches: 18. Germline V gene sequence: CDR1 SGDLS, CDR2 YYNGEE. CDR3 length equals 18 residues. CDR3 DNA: TGTGCCAGCAGCGGAAGAGCGTCAGGGGGCGGGATGTGGAATGAGCAGTTCTTC. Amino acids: CASSGRASGGGMWNEQFF.

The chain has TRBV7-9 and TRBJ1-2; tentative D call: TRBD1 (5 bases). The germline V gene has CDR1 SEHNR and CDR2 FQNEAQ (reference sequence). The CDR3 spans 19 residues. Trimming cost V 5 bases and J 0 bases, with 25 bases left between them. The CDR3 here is CASSDPRRREFRSNYGYTF. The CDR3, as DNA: TGTGCCAGCAGCGACCCCCGCCGCAGGGAATTCAGATCTAACTATGGCTACACCTTC.

The DNA for the CDR3 is TGTGCCAGTAAGGACAGGGGGATAGGGAGCAATCAGCCCCAGCATTTT. Its translation is CASKDRGIGSNQPQHF. The gene calls are TRBV19 and TRBJ1-5, with TRBD1 identical over 10 bases. Germline V lookup: CDR1 LNHDA, CDR2 SQIVND (reference sequence). This CDR3 has 16 residues. The junction had 7 bases not matched to a gene; V was cut back by 7 bases and J by 1 base.

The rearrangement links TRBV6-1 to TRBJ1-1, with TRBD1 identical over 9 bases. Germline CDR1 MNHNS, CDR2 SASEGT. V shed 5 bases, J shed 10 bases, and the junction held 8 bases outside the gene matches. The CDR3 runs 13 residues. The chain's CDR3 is CASSLRDRDLAFF. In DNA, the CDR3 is TGTGCCAGCAGTCTCCGGGACAGGGACTTAGCTTTCTTT.

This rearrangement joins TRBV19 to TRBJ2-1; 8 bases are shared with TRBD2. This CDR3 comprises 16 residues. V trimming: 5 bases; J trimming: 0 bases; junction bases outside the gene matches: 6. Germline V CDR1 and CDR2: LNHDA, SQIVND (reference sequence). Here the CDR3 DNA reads TGTGCCAGTAGTCTTCCGGGGGGGAGCTCCTACAATGAGCAGTTCTTC. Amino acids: CASSLPGGSSYNEQFF.

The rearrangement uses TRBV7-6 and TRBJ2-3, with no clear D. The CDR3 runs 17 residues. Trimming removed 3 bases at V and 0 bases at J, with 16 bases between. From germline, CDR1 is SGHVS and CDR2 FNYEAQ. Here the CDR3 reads CASSFRPADSSTDTQYF. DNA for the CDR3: TGTGCCAGCAGCTTTCGCCCGGCGGATTCTAGCACAGATACGCAGTATTTT.

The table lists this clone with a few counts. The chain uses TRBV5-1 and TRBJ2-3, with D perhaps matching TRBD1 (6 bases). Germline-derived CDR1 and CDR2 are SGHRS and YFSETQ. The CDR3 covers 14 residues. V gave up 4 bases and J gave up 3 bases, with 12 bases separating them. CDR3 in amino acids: CASSPRGRTDTQYF. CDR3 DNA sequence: TGCGCCAGCAGCCCTAGGGGGAGAACAGATACGCAGTATTTT.

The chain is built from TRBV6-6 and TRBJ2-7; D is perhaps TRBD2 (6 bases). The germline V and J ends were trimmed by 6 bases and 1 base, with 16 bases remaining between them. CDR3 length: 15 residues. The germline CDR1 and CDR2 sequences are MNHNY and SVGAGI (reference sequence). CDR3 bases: TGTGCCAGCAGGGGGGGATATATCTATTCCTACGAGCAGTACTTC. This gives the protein CASRGGYIYSYEQYF.

In DNA form, the CDR3 reads TGTGCCACCAGCAGAGGACGCACAATGGGGGCTAATGAAGCTTTCTTT. Its protein product is CATSRGRTMGANEAFF. V and J are TRBV15 and TRBJ1-1; a possible D gene is TRBD1 (6 bases). Germline CDR1 LNHNV, CDR2 YYDKDF (reference sequence). V lost 1 base to trimming and J lost 7 bases, with 19 bases between them. There are 16 residues in the CDR3.

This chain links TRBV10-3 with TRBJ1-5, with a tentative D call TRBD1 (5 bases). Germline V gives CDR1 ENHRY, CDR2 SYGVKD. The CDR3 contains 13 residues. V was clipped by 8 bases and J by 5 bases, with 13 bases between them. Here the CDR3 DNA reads TGTGCCATCGCGGGGCAGGTAGATCAGCCCCAGCATTTT. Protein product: CAIAGQVDQPQHF.

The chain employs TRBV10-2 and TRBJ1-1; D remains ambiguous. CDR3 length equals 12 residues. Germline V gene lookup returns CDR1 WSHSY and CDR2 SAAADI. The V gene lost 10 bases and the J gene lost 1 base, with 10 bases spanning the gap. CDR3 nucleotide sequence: TGCGCCACCCTGGACTGGAACACTGAAGCTTTCTTT. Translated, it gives CATLDWNTEAFF.